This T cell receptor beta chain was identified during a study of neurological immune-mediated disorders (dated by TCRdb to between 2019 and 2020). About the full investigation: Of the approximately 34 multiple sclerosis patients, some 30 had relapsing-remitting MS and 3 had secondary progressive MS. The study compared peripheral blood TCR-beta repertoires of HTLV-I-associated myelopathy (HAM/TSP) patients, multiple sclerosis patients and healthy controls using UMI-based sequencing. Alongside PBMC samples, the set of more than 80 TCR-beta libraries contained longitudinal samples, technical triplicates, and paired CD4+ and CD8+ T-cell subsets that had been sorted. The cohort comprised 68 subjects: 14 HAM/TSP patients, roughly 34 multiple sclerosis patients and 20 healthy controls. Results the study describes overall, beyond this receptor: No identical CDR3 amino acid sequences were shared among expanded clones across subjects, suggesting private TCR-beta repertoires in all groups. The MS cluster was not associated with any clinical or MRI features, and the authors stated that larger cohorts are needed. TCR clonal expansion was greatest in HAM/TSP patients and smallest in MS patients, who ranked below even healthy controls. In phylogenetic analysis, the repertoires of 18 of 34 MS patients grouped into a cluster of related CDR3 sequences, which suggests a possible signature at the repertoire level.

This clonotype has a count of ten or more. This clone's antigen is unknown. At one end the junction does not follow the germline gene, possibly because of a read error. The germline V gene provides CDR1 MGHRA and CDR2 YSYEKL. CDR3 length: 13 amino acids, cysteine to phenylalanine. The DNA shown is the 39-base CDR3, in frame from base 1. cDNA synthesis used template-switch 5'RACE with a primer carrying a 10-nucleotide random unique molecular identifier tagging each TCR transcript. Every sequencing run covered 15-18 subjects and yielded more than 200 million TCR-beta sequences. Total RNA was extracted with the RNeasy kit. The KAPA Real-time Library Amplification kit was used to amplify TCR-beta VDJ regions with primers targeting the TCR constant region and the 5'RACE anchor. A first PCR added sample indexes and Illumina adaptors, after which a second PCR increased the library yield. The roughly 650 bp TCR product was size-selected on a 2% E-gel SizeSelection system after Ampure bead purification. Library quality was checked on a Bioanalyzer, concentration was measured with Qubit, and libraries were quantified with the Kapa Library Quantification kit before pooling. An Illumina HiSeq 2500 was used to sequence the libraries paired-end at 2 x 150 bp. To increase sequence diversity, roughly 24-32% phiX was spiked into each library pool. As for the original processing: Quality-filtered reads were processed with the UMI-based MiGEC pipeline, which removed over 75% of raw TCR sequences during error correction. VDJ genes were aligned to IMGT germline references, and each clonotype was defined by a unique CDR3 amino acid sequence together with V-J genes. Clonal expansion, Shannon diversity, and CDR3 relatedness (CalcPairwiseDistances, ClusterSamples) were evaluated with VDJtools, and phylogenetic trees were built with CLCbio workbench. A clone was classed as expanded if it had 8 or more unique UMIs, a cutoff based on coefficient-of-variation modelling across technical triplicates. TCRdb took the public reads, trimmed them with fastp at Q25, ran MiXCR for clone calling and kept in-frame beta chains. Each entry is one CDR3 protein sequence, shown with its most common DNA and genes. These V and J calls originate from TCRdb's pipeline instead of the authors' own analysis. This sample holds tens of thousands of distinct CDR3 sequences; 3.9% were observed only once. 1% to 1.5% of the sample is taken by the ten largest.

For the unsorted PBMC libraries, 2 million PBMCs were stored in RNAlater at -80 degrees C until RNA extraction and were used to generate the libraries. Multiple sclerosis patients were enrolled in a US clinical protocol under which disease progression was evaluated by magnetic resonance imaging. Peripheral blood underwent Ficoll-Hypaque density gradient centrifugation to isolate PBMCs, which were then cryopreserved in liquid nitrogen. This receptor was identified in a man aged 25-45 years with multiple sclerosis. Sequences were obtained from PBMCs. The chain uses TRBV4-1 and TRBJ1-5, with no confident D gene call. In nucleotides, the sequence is TGCGCCAGCAGCACCCTACCCCATCAGCCCCAGAATTTT. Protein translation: CASSTLPHQPQNF.